What follows are 6 T cell receptor beta chains derived from one specimen sequenced in a study of technical replicates of blood from a few donors. Measured with immunoSEQ multiplex PCR; TCRdb has only the in-frame clones, and not every one. In the table there are roughly 82,000 clones, roughly 95% of which are singletons. Sequenced input: T cells isolated from PBMCs. The receptors come from a human donor in good health.

The genes are TRBV27 and TRBJ2-2; 11 nucleotides agree with TRBD2. The junction had 1 base not matched to a gene; V was cut back by 3 bases and J by 7 bases. Per germline, CDR1 MNHEY and CDR2 SMNVEV (reference sequence). The CDR3 extends over 14 amino acids. Here the CDR3 DNA reads TGTGCCAGCAGTTTCCTAGCGGGAGGCGGGGAGCTGTTTTTT. Translating it yields CASSFLAGGGELFF.

The V and J genes are TRBV15 and TRBJ2-3; D is uncertain. V was cut by 3 bases and J by 1 base, with 17 bases left in between. The CDR3 has 17 amino acids. The germline gives CDR1 LNHNV, CDR2 YYDKDF (reference sequence). CDR3 nucleotide sequence: TGTGCCACCAGCAGGTTTGGTAGTTACAGTGGCACAGATACGCAGTATTTT. It translates to CATSRFGSYSGTDTQYF.

This chain links TRBV27 with TRBJ2-1; TRBD1 matches 7 bases. J gave up 2 bases and V 4 bases, and 2 bases lay outside the gene matches. This CDR3 has 14 residues. The germline V gene has CDR1 MNHEY and CDR2 SMNVEV (reference sequence). DNA of the CDR3: TGTGCCAGCAGTTGGGACAGTACCTACAATGAGCAGTTCTTC. Translating it yields CASSWDSTYNEQFF.

CDR3 loop: CAWSVGVQGGEQFF. CDR3 sequence (DNA): TGTGCCTGGAGTGTGGGCGTCCAGGGCGGTGAGCAGTTCTTC. The rearrangement uses TRBV30 and TRBJ2-1; possible D gene TRBD1, 5 bases. The length of the CDR3 is 14 residues. V was cut by 0 bases and J by 9 bases, with 15 bases left in between. Germline CDR1 and CDR2: GTSNPN and SVGIG (reference sequence).

The chain uses TRBV7-9 and TRBJ2-1; 7 nucleotides align to TRBD1. The CDR3 is 14 amino acids. In germline, CDR1 is SEHNR, CDR2 FQNEAQ (reference sequence). V gave up 3 bases and J gave up 8 bases; unmatched junction bases: 7. CDR3 residues: CASSFVPTGDEQFF. DNA for the CDR3: TGTGCCAGCAGCTTCGTTCCAACAGGGGATGAGCAGTTCTTC. The variable domain in full, completed from reference TRBV7-9 and TRBJ2-1, reads DTGVSQNPRHKITKRGQNVTFRCDPISEHNRLYWYRQTLGQGPEFLTYFQNEAQLEKSRLLSDRFSAERPKGSFSTLEIQRTEQGDSAMYLCASSFVPTGDEQFFGPGTRLTVL.

The V and J genes are TRBV27 and TRBJ2-3; maybe TRBD2 (5 bases). Deletions cut 6 bases from V and 0 bases from J, with 13 bases between. CDR1 MNHEY and CDR2 SMNVEV come from the germline V gene (reference sequence). CDR3 length: 15 amino acids. CDR3 region: CASSLGLVSTDTQYF. The CDR3 bases are TGTGCCAGCAGCCTTGGACTCGTCAGCACAGATACGCAGTATTTT.